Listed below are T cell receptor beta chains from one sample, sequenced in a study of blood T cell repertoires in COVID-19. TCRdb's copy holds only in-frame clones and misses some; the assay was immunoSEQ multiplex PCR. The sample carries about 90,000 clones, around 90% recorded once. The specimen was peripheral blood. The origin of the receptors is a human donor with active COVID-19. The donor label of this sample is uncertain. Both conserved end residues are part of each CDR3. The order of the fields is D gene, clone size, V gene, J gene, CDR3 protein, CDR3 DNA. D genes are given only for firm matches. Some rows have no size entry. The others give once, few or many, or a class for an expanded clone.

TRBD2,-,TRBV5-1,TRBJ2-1,CASSLGVLAGGRNEQFF,TGCGCCAGCAGCTTGGGAGTTCTAGCGGGGGGGCGCAATGAGCAGTTCTTC
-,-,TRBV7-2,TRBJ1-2,CASSARWGTEGYTF,TGTGCCAGCAGCGCTCGATGGGGCACAGAGGGCTACACCTTC
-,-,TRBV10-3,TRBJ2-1,CAISESGKDNEQFF,TGTGCCATCAGTGAGTCCGGGAAAGACAATGAGCAGTTCTTC
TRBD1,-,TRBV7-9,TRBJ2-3,CASSRFPTGGSDTQYF,TGTGCCAGCAGCCGTTTTCCGACAGGGGGCAGCGATACGCAGTATTTT
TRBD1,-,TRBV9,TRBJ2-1,CASSARDRGQRYPYNEQFF,TGTGCCAGCAGCGCCCGGGACAGGGGGCAAAGGTACCCCTACAATGAGCAGTTCTTC
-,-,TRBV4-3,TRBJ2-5,CASSQDGTPARETQYF,TGCGCCAGCAGCCAAGATGGGACTCCGGCCCGGGAGACCCAGTACTTC
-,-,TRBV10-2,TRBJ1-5,CASRRDTYSNQPQHF,TGCGCCAGCAGACGGGACACCTATAGCAATCAGCCCCAGCATTTT
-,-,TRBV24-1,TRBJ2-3,CATSQGPSTDTQYF,TGTGCCACCAGCCAGGGGCCTAGCACAGATACGCAGTATTTT
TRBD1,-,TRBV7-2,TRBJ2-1,CASSLGQANEQFF,TGTGCCAGCAGCCTGGGACAGGCCAATGAGCAGTTCTTC
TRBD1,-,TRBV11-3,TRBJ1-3,CASSLGTGSGNTIYF,TGTGCCAGCAGCTTAGGGACAGGGTCTGGAAACACCATATATTTT
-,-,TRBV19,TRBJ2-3,CASEPPGFTDTQYF,TGTGCCTCAGAGCCGCCGGGGTTCACAGATACGCAGTATTTT
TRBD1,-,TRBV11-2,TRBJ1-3,CASTMRTGKTSGNTIYF,TGTGCCAGCACCATGAGGACAGGGAAGACCTCTGGAAACACCATATATTTT
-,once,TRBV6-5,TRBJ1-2,CASWGTGGYTF,TGTGCCAGCTGGGGGACTGGTGGCTACACCTTC
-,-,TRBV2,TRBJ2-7,CASSEQGLSYEQYF,TGTGCCAGCAGTGAACAGGGACTCTCCTACGAGCAGTACTTC
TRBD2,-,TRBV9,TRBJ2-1,CASSSRLAGGVEQFF,TGTGCCAGCAGCTCCCGACTAGCGGGGGGGGTTGAGCAGTTCTTC
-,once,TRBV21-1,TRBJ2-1,CASSLRGDPYNEQFF,TGTGCCAGCAGCCTGCGGGGGGACCCCTACAATGAGCAGTTCTTC
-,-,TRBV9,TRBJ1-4,CASSVGTEINEKLFF,TGTGCCAGCAGCGTAGGGACAGAAATTAATGAAAAACTGTTTTTT
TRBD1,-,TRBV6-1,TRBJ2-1,CASSEQRTGGWNEQFF,TGTGCCAGCAGTGAGCAGCGGACAGGCGGGTGGAATGAGCAGTTCTTC
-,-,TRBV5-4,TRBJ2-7,CASSLFRLEQYF,TGTGCCAGCAGCTTGTTTAGACTAGAGCAGTACTTC
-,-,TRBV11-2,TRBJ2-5,CASRPRTPSHQETQYF,TGTGCCAGCAGGCCGCGGACACCTTCCCACCAAGAGACCCAGTACTTC
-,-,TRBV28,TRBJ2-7,CASRPAAIPYEQYF,TGTGCCAGCAGACCCGCCGCTATTCCCTACGAGCAGTACTTC
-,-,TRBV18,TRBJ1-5,CASSPNTGQPQHF,TGTGCCAGCTCACCAAATACAGGTCAGCCCCAGCATTTT
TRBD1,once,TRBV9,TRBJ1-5,CASSVGTGGGQPQHF,TGTGCCAGCAGCGTGGGGACAGGGGGTGGTCAGCCCCAGCATTTT
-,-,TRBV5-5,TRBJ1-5,CASSLGTGPQHF,TGTGCCAGCAGCTTGGGTACGGGGCCCCAGCATTTT
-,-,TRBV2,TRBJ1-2,CASRGQGSYTF,TGTGCCAGCAGAGGTCAGGGTAGCTACACCTTC
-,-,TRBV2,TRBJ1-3,CASSEQGFGNTIYF,TGTGCCAGCAGCGAACAGGGATTCGGAAACACCATATATTTT
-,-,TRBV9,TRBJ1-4,CASSVAGSTANEKLFF,TGTGCCAGCAGCGTAGCGGGGAGTACAGCTAATGAAAAACTGTTTTTT
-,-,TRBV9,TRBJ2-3,CASSVDADTDTQYF,TGTGCCAGCAGCGTAGATGCAGACACAGATACGCAGTATTTT
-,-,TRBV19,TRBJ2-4,CASSVGTTRDIQYF,TGTGCCAGTAGTGTGGGGACAACTAGGGACATTCAGTACTTC
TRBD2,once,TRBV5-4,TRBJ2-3,CASSATSGGTDTQYF,TGTGCCAGCAGCGCGACTAGCGGGGGCACAGATACGCAGTATTTT
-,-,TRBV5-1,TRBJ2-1,CASSSPDRDYNEQFF,TGCGCCAGCAGCTCCCCGGACAGAGATTACAATGAGCAGTTCTTC
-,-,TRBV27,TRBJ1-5,CASGNAGTTYSNQPQHF,TGTGCCAGCGGTAATGCCGGGACAACCTATAGCAATCAGCCCCAGCATTTT
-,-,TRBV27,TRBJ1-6,CASSPDSKSPLHF,TGTGCCAGCAGTCCCGACTCAAAATCACCCCTCCACTTT
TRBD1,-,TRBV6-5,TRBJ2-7,CASSKRQGAYEQYF,TGTGCCAGCAGTAAGCGGCAGGGGGCTTACGAGCAGTACTTC
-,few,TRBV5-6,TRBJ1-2,CASSYLQGGGYTF,TGTGCCAGCAGCTACCTACAGGGTGGGGGCTACACCTTC
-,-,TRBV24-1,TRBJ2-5,CATSDSSPSRETQYF,TGTGCCACCAGTGATTCTTCCCCATCTCGGGAGACCCAGTACTTC